This T cell receptor (beta chain) was observed in a study of regulatory T cells in long-lasting Graves disease. Findings and limits, study-wide: New patients shared 970 or so public clonotypes, and persistent patients shared more, with over 2,500.

Time point here: newly diagnosed GD, antithyroid drugs for less than 3 months. The TCR library used RNA extracted from PBMCs. Trimming cost V 5 bases and J 3 bases; bases outside gene matches: 10. The CDR3 consists of 15 residues. Germline CDR1 MNHEY, CDR2 SVGEGT. Researchers made TCR beta libraries by using iRepertoire HTBI primers and running Arm-PCR on CDR3 regions. From the multiplex PCR reads, TCRdb called clonotypes with MiXCR, one entry per CDR3 protein. The sample shows about 400,000 distinct CDR3 sequences, about 17% of them seen only once. This clonotype was recorded at least ten times. The antigen is unknown. The same sample was also studied in work on T cells in Graves' hyperthyroidism and ophthalmopathy. Per that paper: Lactation, pregnancy, other autoimmune disease or uncontrolled infection excluded patients. For the diagnoses, clinical symptoms, serum thyroxine and TRAb, thyroid ultrasound and orbital computed tomography were used.

The sequenced sample was peripheral blood mononuclear cells (PBMCs), obtained at new diagnosis, from a patient treated with antithyroid drugs. The V and J genes are TRBV6-2 or TRBV6-3 and TRBJ2-7; 7 nucleotides match TRBD1. The sequence came from a young woman with Graves disease. In DNA form, the CDR3 reads TGTGCCAGCAGTCGCACCGGGACAGAGAGCTACGAGCAGTACTTC. The encoded protein is CASSRTGTESYEQYF.